The 19 T cell receptor beta chains below come from one sample, sequenced in a study of blood T cell repertoires in COVID-19. The method was immunoSEQ multiplex PCR; TCRdb's version includes in-frame clones alone and lacks a portion of them. The data hold around 700,000 clones, with 70% to 90% observed a single time. Sample: peripheral blood. The receptors derive from a woman aged 18-29 years with acute or convalescent COVID-19.

The chain joins TRBV7-9 to TRBJ1-3; D ambiguous. The germline gives CDR1 SEHNR, CDR2 FQNEAQ (reference sequence). Deletions cut 3 bases from V and 0 bases from J, with 15 bases between. The CDR3 length is 17 residues. The DNA for the CDR3 is TGTGCCAGCAGCTTGAGGAGGCAGCCCGTCTCTGGAAACACCATATATTTT. Translated, it gives CASSLRRQPVSGNTIYF.

This clone was detected once. The chain carries TRBV29-1 and TRBJ1-2; no reliable D call. V was shortened by 2 bases and J by 11 bases, with 15 bases between the two germline ends. From germline, CDR1 is SQVTM and CDR2 ANQGSEA. CDR3 length: 12 amino acids. In nucleotides, the CDR3 is TGCAGCGTTGAAAAGTATACACTATCTTACACCTTC. This codes for CSVEKYTLSYTF.

This chain connects TRBV29-1 to TRBJ1-1; 9 bases map to TRBD1. The J segment lost 7 bases and the V segment lost 7 bases, leaving 10 bases of the junction unmatched. Germline V lookup: CDR1 SQVTM, CDR2 ANQGSEA. The CDR3 spans 13 residues. The CDR3 nucleotides are TGCAGCGCTCGGGACAGGGAGCCGTATGAAGCTTTCTTT. It encodes CSARDREPYEAFF.

This CDR3 is CASSPPGLLSTDTQYF. In DNA, the CDR3 is TGTGCCAGCAGTCCTCCGGGACTCCTTTCCACAGATACGCAGTATTTT. V is TRBV2 and J is TRBJ2-3, with D possibly TRBD2 on 6 matching bases. The CDR3 runs 16 residues. Deletions cut 5 bases from V and 2 bases from J, with 17 bases between. Germline V lookup: CDR1 SNHLY, CDR2 FYNNEI.

This chain connects TRBV4-1 to TRBJ1-5; tentatively, D is TRBD1 (6 bases). CDR1 is MGHRA and CDR2 is YSYEKL in the germline V gene. V dropped 6 bases and J dropped 1 base, with 22 bases sitting between them. This CDR3 is built from 18 residues. DNA for the CDR3: TGCGCCAGCAGGAAGCGCAGGGGTATTTTGGGGAGCAATCAGCCCCAGCATTTT. Translation: CASRKRRGILGSNQPQHF.

This clone came up many times. The chain uses TRBV4-2 and TRBJ2-7; 13 nucleotides line up with TRBD2. Trimming at V came to 5 bases and at J to 1 base, leaving 5 bases not matched to a gene. The CDR3 is made up of 16 amino acids. Germline CDR1 LGHNA, CDR2 YNFKEQ. The CDR3 here is CASSAGLAGESYEQYF. The DNA of the CDR3 is TGTGCCAGCAGCGCCGGACTAGCGGGGGAGTCCTACGAGCAGTACTTC.

Comment on this clone: The sample carries other DNA sequences with the same CDR3. V and J are TRBV7-9 and TRBJ2-7; D uncertain. Germline CDR1 is SEHNR and CDR2 is FQNEAQ (reference sequence). The CDR3 runs 12 residues. Trimming pared 1 base from V and 4 bases from J, leaving 5 bases between. In DNA form, the CDR3 reads TGTGCCAGCAGCTTAGGGCAGTACGAGCAGTACTTC. It yields the protein CASSLGQYEQYF.

The V call is TRBV20-1, the J call TRBJ1-2; 10 nucleotides agree with TRBD1. This CDR3 has 13 residues. The germline V gene encodes CDR1 DFQATT and CDR2 SNEGSKA (reference sequence). The V segment lost 3 bases and the J segment 6 bases; nucleotides outside the gene matches: 4. The CDR3 here is CSASGGQGNGYTF. The CDR3 region has the DNA TGCAGTGCTAGTGGGGGACAGGGGAATGGCTACACCTTC.

This clone is a singleton in its sample. The chain has TRBV30 and TRBJ2-1; D unclear. The germline gives CDR1 GTSNPN, CDR2 SVGIG (reference sequence). Trimming took 0 bases from V and 2 from J, leaving 11 bases between them. The CDR3 spans 15 residues. Here the CDR3 DNA reads TGTGCCTGGAGTGTGGGCCTTCGAACCTACAATGAGCAGTTCTTC. As protein: CAWSVGLRTYNEQFF.

The chain links TRBV5-6 to TRBJ2-1, with 13 bases lining up with TRBD2. Germline V gene sequence: CDR1 SGHDT, CDR2 YYEEEE. V lost 1 base, J lost 9 bases, and 7 bases stayed unmatched. The CDR3 sequence is 16 residues long. As DNA, the CDR3 is TGTGCCAGCAGCTTGAGAACTAGCGGGGGGGCCATTGAGCAGTTCTTC. Its protein product is CASSLRTSGGAIEQFF. Complete variable domain (other parts from reference TRBV5-6 and TRBJ2-1): DAGVTQSPTHLIKTRGQQVTLRCSPKSGHDTVSWYQQALGQGPQFIFQYYEEEERQRGNFPDRFSGHQFPNYSSELNVNALLLGDSALYLCASSLRTSGGAIEQFFGPGTRLTVL.

The chain has TRBV6-2 or TRBV6-3 and TRBJ1-2, with TRBD1 as a possible D gene (5 bases). V lost 2 bases, J lost 2 bases, and 12 bases lay in between. Germline V gene sequence: CDR1 MNHEY, CDR2 SVGEGT. The CDR3 contains 15 residues. The CDR3 protein is CASSYPRRQNYGYTF. In DNA, the CDR3 is TGTGCCAGCAGTTACCCACGACGACAGAACTATGGCTACACCTTC.

This clone appeared a single time. The chain uses TRBV25-1 and TRBJ1-2, with 8 bases fitting TRBD1. Per germline, CDR1 MGHDK and CDR2 SYGVNS. J gave up 5 bases and V 2 bases, and 4 bases lay outside the gene matches. The CDR3 contains 14 residues. CDR3 sequence reads: CASSEGTGPYGYTF. The CDR3 DNA follows: TGTGCCAGCAGTGAAGGGACAGGACCGTATGGCTACACCTTC.

The rearrangement links TRBV7-9 to TRBJ2-7, with TRBD2 as a possible D gene (5 bases). The CDR3 sequence is 14 residues long. V was cut by 1 base and J by 7 bases, with 14 bases left in between. The V gene's germline CDR1 is SEHNR and CDR2 FQNEAQ (reference sequence). CDR3 sequence reads: CASSLVIRPGEQYF. The CDR3 DNA is TGTGCCAGCAGCTTAGTGATCCGGCCGGGGGAGCAGTACTTC.

The V gene is TRBV14, the J gene TRBJ1-1; the D gene is possibly TRBD1 (5 bases). The CDR3 contains 13 residues. The germline V and J ends were trimmed by 2 bases and 6 bases, with 10 bases remaining between them. Germline V gene data show CDR1 as SGHDN and CDR2 as FVKESK. The CDR3 DNA is TGTGCCAGCAGCCAAAGTGGGGCGGCTGAAGCTTTCTTT. It yields the protein CASSQSGAAEAFF.

This clone occurred once. V usage is TRBV28 and J usage is TRBJ2-1, with 9 bases that match TRBD2. Losses at the gene ends were 7 bases for V and 3 bases for J; bases not matched to a gene: 4. Germline CDR1 MDHEN, CDR2 SYDVKM. The CDR3 runs 14 residues. CDR3 bases: TGTGCCAGCAAAGCGGGGGGCAGCTACAATGAGCAGTTCTTC. Its protein product is CASKAGGSYNEQFF. Drawing the rest from reference TRBV28 and TRBJ2-1, the complete variable domain is DVKVTQSSRYLVKRTGEKVFLECVQDMDHENMFWYRQDPGLGLRLIYFSYDVKMKEKGDIPEGYSVSREKKERFSLILESASTNQTSMYLCASKAGGSYNEQFFGPGTRLTVL.

The chain employs TRBV19 and TRBJ2-3; TRBD1 is a possible D gene (6 bases). V lost 3 bases to trimming and J lost 2 bases, with 12 bases between them. Germline V CDR1 and CDR2: LNHDA, SQIVND (reference sequence). The CDR3 is 15 amino acids. CDR3 amino acids: CASSMNRVDTDTQYF. CDR3 DNA sequence: TGTGCCAGTAGTATGAACAGGGTGGACACAGATACGCAGTATTTT.

J is TRBJ1-1 and V is TRBV12-3 or TRBV12-4, with 9 nucleotides matching TRBD1. The CDR3 loop spans 13 amino acids. Trimming removed 11 bases from V and 5 bases from J; junction bases left unmatched: 9. In DNA form, the CDR3 reads TGTGCCGTACAACAGGGGGCCGTTACTGAAGCTTTCTTT. It is translated as CAVQQGAVTEAFF.

This chain links TRBV3-1 (or the pseudogene TRBV3-2) with TRBJ1-6; D is uncertain. This CDR3 has 11 amino acids. Germline loops: CDR1 LGHDT, CDR2 YNNKEL (reference sequence). The ends were cut back, 11 bases at V and 12 bases at J, with 14 bases in the middle. Written as DNA, the CDR3 is TGTGCCGAAACTTTACAGTTACCCCTCCACTTT. It encodes CAETLQLPLHF.

The chain joins TRBV3-1 (or the pseudogene TRBV3-2) to TRBJ2-1, with D uncertain. V was cut by 1 base and J by 0 bases, with 19 bases left in between. The CDR3 length is 19 residues. The germline V gene encodes CDR1 LGHDT and CDR2 YNNKEL (reference sequence). The CDR3 spells CASSQVLERGSLSYNEQFF. The DNA for the CDR3 is TGTGCCAGCAGCCAAGTCCTCGAGCGAGGCAGTCTCTCCTACAATGAGCAGTTCTTC.